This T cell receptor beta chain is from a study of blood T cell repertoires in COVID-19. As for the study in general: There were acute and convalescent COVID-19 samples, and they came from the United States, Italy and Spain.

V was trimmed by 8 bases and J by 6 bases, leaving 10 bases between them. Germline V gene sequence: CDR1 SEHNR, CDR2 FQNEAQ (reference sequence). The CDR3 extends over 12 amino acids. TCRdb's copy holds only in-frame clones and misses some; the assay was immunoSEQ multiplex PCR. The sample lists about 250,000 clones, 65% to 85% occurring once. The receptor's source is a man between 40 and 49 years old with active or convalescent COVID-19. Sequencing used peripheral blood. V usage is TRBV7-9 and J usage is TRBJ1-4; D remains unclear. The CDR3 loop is CASGEEDEKLFF. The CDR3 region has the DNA TGTGCCAGCGGGGAGGAAGATGAAAAACTGTTTTTT.